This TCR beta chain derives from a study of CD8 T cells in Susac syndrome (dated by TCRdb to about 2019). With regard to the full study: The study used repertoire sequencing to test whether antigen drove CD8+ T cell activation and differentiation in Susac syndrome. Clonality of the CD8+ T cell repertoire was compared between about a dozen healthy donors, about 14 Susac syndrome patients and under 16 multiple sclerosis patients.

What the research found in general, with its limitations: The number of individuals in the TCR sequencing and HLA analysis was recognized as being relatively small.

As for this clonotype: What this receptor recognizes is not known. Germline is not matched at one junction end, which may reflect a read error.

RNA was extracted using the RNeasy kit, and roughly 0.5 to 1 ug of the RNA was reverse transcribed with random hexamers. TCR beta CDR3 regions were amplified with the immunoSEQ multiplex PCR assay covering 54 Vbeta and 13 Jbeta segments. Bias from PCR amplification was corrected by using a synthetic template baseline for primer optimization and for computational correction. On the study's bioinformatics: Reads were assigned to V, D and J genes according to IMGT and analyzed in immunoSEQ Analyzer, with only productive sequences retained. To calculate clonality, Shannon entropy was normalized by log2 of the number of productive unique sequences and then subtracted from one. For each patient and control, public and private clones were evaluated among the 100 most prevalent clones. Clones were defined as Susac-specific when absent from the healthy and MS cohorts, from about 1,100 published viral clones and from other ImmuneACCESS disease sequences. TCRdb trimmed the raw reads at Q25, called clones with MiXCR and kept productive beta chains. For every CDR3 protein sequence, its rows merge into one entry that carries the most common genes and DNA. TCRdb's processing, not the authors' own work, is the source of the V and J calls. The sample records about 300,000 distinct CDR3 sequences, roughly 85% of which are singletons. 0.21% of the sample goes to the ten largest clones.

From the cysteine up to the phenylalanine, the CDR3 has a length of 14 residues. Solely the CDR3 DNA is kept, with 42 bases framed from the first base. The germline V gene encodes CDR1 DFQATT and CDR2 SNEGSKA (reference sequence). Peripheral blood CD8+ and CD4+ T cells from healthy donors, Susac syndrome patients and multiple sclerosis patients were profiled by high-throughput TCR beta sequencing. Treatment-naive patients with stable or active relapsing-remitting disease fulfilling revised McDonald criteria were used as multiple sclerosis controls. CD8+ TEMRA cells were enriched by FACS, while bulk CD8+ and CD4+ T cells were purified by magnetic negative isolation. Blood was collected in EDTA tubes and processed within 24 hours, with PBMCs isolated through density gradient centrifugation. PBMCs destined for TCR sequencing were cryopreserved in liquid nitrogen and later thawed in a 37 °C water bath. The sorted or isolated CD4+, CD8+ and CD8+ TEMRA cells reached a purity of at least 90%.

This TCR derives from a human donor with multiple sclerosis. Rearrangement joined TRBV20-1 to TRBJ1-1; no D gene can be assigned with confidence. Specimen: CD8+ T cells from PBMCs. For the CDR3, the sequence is CSTRDFAGKTEAFF. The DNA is TGCAGTACTAGAGATTTCGCGGGCAAGACTGAAGCTTTCTTT.